Shown below are 18 T cell receptor beta chains from a single sample sequenced in a study of blood T cell repertoires in COVID-19. Only in-frame clones appear in the TCRdb table, and some are missing; sequencing was by immunoSEQ multiplex PCR. The sample holds approximately 190,000 clones; around 83% are singletons and the top ten take around 6.5%. Sequencing was performed on peripheral blood. These receptors came from a woman in her thirties or forties with acute or convalescent COVID-19.

This chain connects TRBV19 to TRBJ2-2; D possibly corresponds to TRBD2 (5 bases). Trimming removed 2 bases at V and 5 bases at J, with 15 bases between. This CDR3 is built from 16 residues. Germline CDR1 reads LNHDA; CDR2 reads SQIVND (reference sequence). The CDR3 region has the DNA TGTGCCAGTAGTATACAGACCGGGGTTGGAACCGGGGAGCTGTTTTTT. This encodes CASSIQTGVGTGELFF.

The chain is built from TRBV28 and TRBJ2-7, with D possibly being TRBD2 (5 bases). The CDR3 loop spans 15 amino acids. Germline lookup yields CDR1 MDHEN and CDR2 SYDVKM. The V gene lost 4 bases and the J gene lost 0 bases, with 13 bases spanning the gap. The CDR3 here is CASSSPRGSSYEQYF. The CDR3, as DNA: TGTGCCAGCAGTTCCCCGAGAGGGAGCTCCTACGAGCAGTACTTC.

This clone has a handful of counts. The chain has TRBV6-5 and TRBJ2-2; the D gene is possibly TRBD1 (5 bases). This CDR3 contains 14 residues. Trimming stripped 5 bases from V and 5 bases from J, with 12 bases between. The germline CDR1 and CDR2 sequences are MNHEY and SVGAGI. The CDR3 sequence: CASSSREATGELFF. CDR3 coding DNA: TGTGCCAGCAGTAGCAGGGAAGCGACCGGGGAGCTGTTTTTT.

The V and J genes are TRBV11-2 and TRBJ1-2, with a weak D call TRBD1 (6 bases). V lost 4 bases to trimming and J lost 5 bases, with 17 bases between them. Germline V gene data show CDR1 as SGHAT and CDR2 as FQNNGV. CDR3 length: 15 amino acids. CDR3 protein: CASSSLIGQKYGYTF. CDR3 in DNA: TGTGCCAGCAGCTCCTTGATAGGACAGAAATATGGCTACACCTTC.

The chain combines TRBV19 with TRBJ2-5; 9 nucleotides align to TRBD2. J lost 0 bases, V lost 5 bases, and 10 bases had no gene match. The CDR3 runs to 17 residues. Germline CDR1 reads LNHDA; CDR2 reads SQIVND (reference sequence). In nucleotides, the CDR3 is TGTGCCAGTAGTCGTCTAGCGGGGACAACGTACCAAGAGACCCAGTACTTC. The encoded protein is CASSRLAGTTYQETQYF.

The chain combines TRBV7-9 with TRBJ2-3; TRBD1 is a possible D gene (7 bases). CDR1 and CDR2 from the germline V gene are SEHNR and FQNEAQ (reference sequence). V lost 2 bases, J lost 5 bases, and 14 bases lay in between. The CDR3 totals 15 residues. As DNA, the CDR3 is TGTGCCAGCAGCTTACAGGGGGGCCCCTTAGATACGCAGTATTTT. The encoded protein is CASSLQGGPLDTQYF.

This chain connects TRBV5-1 to TRBJ2-5; TRBD2 matches 7 bases. V shed 5 bases and J 5 bases; nucleotides not matched to a gene: 9. The CDR3 runs 14 residues. CDR1 is SGHRS, CDR2 YFSETQ, per germline. For the CDR3, the DNA is TGCGCCAGCAGTAGGATAGCGGGTGGTGAGACCCAGTACTTC. Translated, it gives CASSRIAGGETQYF.

V and J are TRBV5-4 and TRBJ1-1, with 9 bases identical to TRBD1. The CDR3 length is 14 residues. Germline CDR1 reads SGHNT; CDR2 reads YYREEE (reference sequence). The trim removed 5 bases at V and 3 bases at J, leaving 5 bases unmatched. CDR3 amino acids: CASSKQGADTEAFF. CDR3 in DNA: TGTGCCAGCAGTAAACAGGGGGCTGACACTGAAGCTTTCTTT.

V gene TRBV9 combines with J gene TRBJ1-2; possibly TRBD1 for D (6 bases). The CDR3 consists of 13 residues. Germline assignment: CDR1 SGDLS and CDR2 YYNGEE. Trimming took off 5 bases at V and 2 bases at J, with 10 bases between the two ends. This CDR3 is CASSDGQNYGYTF. The DNA of the CDR3 is TGTGCCAGCAGTGATGGACAGAACTATGGCTACACCTTC.

The chain carries TRBV30 and TRBJ1-2; D call uncertain. Germline CDR1 reads GTSNPN; CDR2 reads SVGIG (reference sequence). The length of the CDR3 is 15 residues. Deletions cut 2 bases from V and 2 bases from J, with 15 bases between. CDR3 in amino acids: CAWSPQGRRNYGYTF. CDR3 sequence (DNA): TGTGCCTGGAGTCCCCAAGGAAGGCGGAACTATGGCTACACCTTC.

A remark on this clone: Other DNA variants within this sample encode the same CDR3. This chain connects TRBV5-1 to TRBJ1-2; D perhaps matches TRBD1 (6 bases). The V end lost 2 bases, the J end lost 4 bases, and 12 bases lay between the germline ends. The CDR3 length is 14 residues. Germline V gene data show CDR1 as SGHRS and CDR2 as YFSETQ. The CDR3 protein is CASSLGGATYGYTF. In nucleotides, the CDR3 is TGCGCCAGCAGCTTAGGGGGGGCCACCTATGGCTACACCTTC.

The chain links TRBV2 to TRBJ2-4; 15 positions match TRBD2. Germline CDR1 SNHLY, CDR2 FYNNEI. The CDR3 runs 15 residues. J gave up 6 bases and V 6 bases, and 3 bases lay outside the gene matches. This CDR3 reads CASRKGLAGGNIQYF. DNA of the CDR3: TGTGCCAGCAGGAAGGGACTAGCGGGGGGAAACATTCAGTACTTC.

The V gene is TRBV7-9, the J gene TRBJ1-1; D is perhaps TRBD1 (5 bases). Trimming cost V 3 bases and J 2 bases, with 7 bases left between them. This CDR3 contains 13 residues. Per the germline V gene, CDR1 is SEHNR and CDR2 is FQNEAQ (reference sequence). CDR3 region: CASSFQGNTEAFF. The CDR3 region has the DNA TGTGCCAGCAGCTTTCAGGGAAACACTGAAGCTTTCTTT.

The chain employs TRBV7-2 and TRBJ2-1, with 7 bases lining up with TRBD1. The germline gives CDR1 SGHTA, CDR2 FQGNSA. The V segment lost 4 bases and the J segment 7 bases; nucleotides outside the gene matches: 7. This CDR3 is 14 amino acids long. CDR3 protein: CASSSRQGMNEQFF. CDR3 bases: TGTGCCAGCAGCTCTCGACAGGGCATGAATGAGCAGTTCTTC. The full variable domain, with the rest looked up from reference TRBV7-2 and TRBJ2-1, is GAGVSQSPSNKVTEKGKDVELRCDPISGHTALYWYRQSLGQGLEFLIYFQGNSAPDKSGLPSDRFSAERTGGSVSTLTIQRTQQEDSAVYLCASSSRQGMNEQFFGPGTRLTVL.

The CDR3 protein is CAWTLDRGTEAFF. CDR3 sequence (DNA): TGTGCCTGGACTCTAGACAGGGGCACTGAAGCTTTCTTT. The chain couples TRBV30 to TRBJ1-1; the match to TRBD1 covers 8 bases. Germline loops: CDR1 GTSNPN, CDR2 SVGIG (reference sequence). The ends lost 4 bases at V and 4 bases at J; junction bases unmatched: 5. The CDR3 totals 13 residues.

The sample holds a few counts of this clone. This chain connects TRBV7-2 to TRBJ2-1, with a weak D call TRBD1 (6 bases). V was trimmed by 5 bases and J by 0 bases, leaving 11 bases between them. The CDR3 consists of 15 residues. The germline V gene has CDR1 SGHTA and CDR2 FQGNSA. The DNA for the CDR3 is TGTGCCAGCAGCGAAACAGGGAGCTCCTACAATGAGCAGTTCTTC. It encodes CASSETGSSYNEQFF.

This chain uses TRBV7-9 with TRBJ1-4, with D perhaps matching TRBD1 (5 bases). The CDR3 totals 15 residues. Germline CDR1 reads SEHNR; CDR2 reads FQNEAQ (reference sequence). Trimming left V 1 base short and J 4 bases short, with 10 bases between. CDR3 coding DNA: TGTGCCAGCAGCTTAGGGGCCAGGGTTAATGAAAAACTGTTTTTT. It codes for CASSLGARVNEKLFF.

This chain connects TRBV5-4 to TRBJ2-7; TRBD1 might be the D (5 bases). V shed 3 bases and J shed 0 bases, with 7 bases lying between them. There are 13 residues in the CDR3. The V gene's germline CDR1 is SGHNT and CDR2 YYREEE (reference sequence). CDR3 region: CASSSDTSYEQYF. CDR3 DNA: TGTGCCAGCAGCTCGGACACCTCCTACGAGCAGTACTTC.